The rows below give T cell receptor beta chains drawn from one sample of a study of blood T cell repertoires in COVID-19. Assay: immunoSEQ multiplex PCR; the TCRdb copy retains only in-frame clones and omits some. The data show roughly 370,000 clones, around nine tenths seen once. Input material: PBMCs or T cells enriched from blood (not recorded which). Receptors were obtained from a woman aged 50 to 60 who had recovered from COVID-19. The CDR3 runs from the conserved cysteine through the conserved F or W. D genes are given only for firm matches. Not all rows give a size; the values are once, few, many and, for expanded clones, a class.

v_gene: TRBV7-9; j_gene: TRBJ1-2; abundance: once; d_gene: .; CDR3nt: TGTGCCAGCAGCTCCTCCGGGGGGGGTAATGGCTACACCTTC; CDR3aa: CASSSSGGGNGYTF
v_gene: TRBV19; j_gene: TRBJ1-5; abundance: .; d_gene: .; CDR3nt: TGTGCCAGTAGTATAACGGGTCGAACTAGCAATCAGCCCCAGCATTTT; CDR3aa: CASSITGRTSNQPQHF
v_gene: TRBV6-5; j_gene: TRBJ2-1; abundance: .; d_gene: .; CDR3nt: TGTGCCAGCAGTTTAACGGGCGGGGTCAATGAGCAGTTCTTC; CDR3aa: CASSLTGGVNEQFF
v_gene: TRBV28; j_gene: TRBJ1-2; abundance: .; d_gene: TRBD1; CDR3nt: TGTGCCAGCAGGTCCGGGACAGGGGTCTACCGGGGTGGCTACACCTTC; CDR3aa: CASRSGTGVYRGGYTF
v_gene: TRBV4-1; j_gene: TRBJ1-2; abundance: few; d_gene: TRBD1; CDR3nt: TGCGCCAGCAGCCAAGATAAAACTATTCAGTGGGACAGCCCTAACTATGGCTACACCTTC; CDR3aa: CASSQDKTIQWDSPNYGYTF
v_gene: TRBV5-6; j_gene: TRBJ1-2; abundance: .; d_gene: TRBD1; CDR3nt: TGTGCCAGCAGCTTATTAGACCGGACAGGGGCGATTTCCTTC; CDR3aa: CASSLLDRTGAISF
v_gene: TRBV3-1/TRBV3-2; j_gene: TRBJ1-1; abundance: .; d_gene: TRBD1; CDR3nt: TGTGCCAGCAGCCAAGTCCGGACAGGGACTGAAGCTTTCTTT; CDR3aa: CASSQVRTGTEAFF
v_gene: TRBV30; j_gene: TRBJ2-5; abundance: .; d_gene: .; CDR3nt: TGTGCCGGAGGGCTTGGGGAGACCCAGTACTTC; CDR3aa: CAGGLGETQYF
v_gene: TRBV3-1/TRBV3-2; j_gene: TRBJ2-3; abundance: .; d_gene: .; CDR3nt: TGTGCCAGCAGCCAAGATCTAAGCACAGATACGCAGTATTTT; CDR3aa: CASSQDLSTDTQYF
v_gene: TRBV28; j_gene: TRBJ2-7; abundance: .; d_gene: .; CDR3nt: TGTGCCACCAGACGGTCCTACGAGCAGTACTTC; CDR3aa: CATRRSYEQYF
v_gene: TRBV28; j_gene: TRBJ1-1; abundance: once; d_gene: TRBD1; CDR3nt: TGTGCCATCTCAGGGGGGCCGGAAGCTTTCTTT; CDR3aa: CAISGGPEAFF
v_gene: TRBV4-3; j_gene: TRBJ1-4; abundance: few; d_gene: .; CDR3nt: TGCGCCAGCAGCCAAGGGTTAGGAGGGGCCCTTGCAACTAATGAAAAACTGTTTTTT; CDR3aa: CASSQGLGGALATNEKLFF
v_gene: TRBV2; j_gene: TRBJ1-6; abundance: .; d_gene: .; CDR3nt: TGTGCCAGCAGTGGCGCCCGACTGGGTTCACCCCTCCACTTT; CDR3aa: CASSGARLGSPLHF
v_gene: TRBV6-5; j_gene: TRBJ2-5; abundance: .; d_gene: TRBD1; CDR3nt: TGTGCCAGCAGTTACTCTGGGACAGTCCAAGAGACCCAGTACTTC; CDR3aa: CASSYSGTVQETQYF
v_gene: TRBV11-1; j_gene: TRBJ2-5; abundance: .; d_gene: TRBD1; CDR3nt: TGTGCCAGCAGCCAGGGGGCTGCTGAGACCCAGTACTTC; CDR3aa: CASSQGAAETQYF
v_gene: TRBV2; j_gene: TRBJ1-2; abundance: .; d_gene: .; CDR3nt: TGTGCCAGCAGTGGGGTGACCCTCCGGGGCTATGGCTACACCTTC; CDR3aa: CASSGVTLRGYGYTF
v_gene: TRBV2; j_gene: TRBJ1-2; abundance: .; d_gene: TRBD1; CDR3nt: TGTGCCAGCAGAACCGGGGGACAGGGGAATGGCTACACCTTC; CDR3aa: CASRTGGQGNGYTF
v_gene: TRBV5-1; j_gene: TRBJ1-1; abundance: once; d_gene: .; CDR3nt: TGCGCCAGCAGCCCGGGACTTCAGAACACTGAAGCTTTCTTT; CDR3aa: CASSPGLQNTEAFF
v_gene: TRBV7-9; j_gene: TRBJ1-1; abundance: .; d_gene: .; CDR3nt: TGTGCCAGCAGCCTCGGAGGCAGACAGAACACTGAAGCTTTCTTT; CDR3aa: CASSLGGRQNTEAFF
v_gene: TRBV6-4; j_gene: TRBJ1-6; abundance: .; d_gene: TRBD1; CDR3nt: TGTGCCAGCAGTCCGACAGGGGAGGGTAATTCACCCCTCCACTTT; CDR3aa: CASSPTGEGNSPLHF
v_gene: TRBV4-2; j_gene: TRBJ2-3; abundance: few; d_gene: .; CDR3nt: TGTGCCAGCAGCCAAACTACCTCGTATAGCACAGATACGCAGTATTTT; CDR3aa: CASSQTTSYSTDTQYF
v_gene: TRBV28; j_gene: TRBJ1-5; abundance: .; d_gene: TRBD1; CDR3nt: TGTGCCAGCGAACCAGGGGGCAGCGGCCAGCCCCAGCATTTT; CDR3aa: CASEPGGSGQPQHF
v_gene: TRBV4-2; j_gene: TRBJ1-1; abundance: .; d_gene: TRBD1; CDR3nt: TGTGCCAGCAGCCACCCAGGGGGCACAATTGAAGCTTTCTTT; CDR3aa: CASSHPGGTIEAFF
v_gene: TRBV10-3; j_gene: TRBJ1-2; abundance: once; d_gene: TRBD1; CDR3nt: TGTGCCATCAACCCAGGGGGCAGGGGGTCTAACTATGGCTACACCTTC; CDR3aa: CAINPGGRGSNYGYTF
v_gene: TRBV5-4; j_gene: TRBJ1-2; abundance: .; d_gene: TRBD1; CDR3nt: TGTGCCAGCAGCTCCCAGGGGGGCGCAGACTATGGCTACACCTTC; CDR3aa: CASSSQGGADYGYTF
v_gene: TRBV10-3; j_gene: TRBJ2-1; abundance: .; d_gene: TRBD2; CDR3nt: TGTGCCATCAGTGCTAGCGGGCCTATCGGGAATGAGCAGTTCTTC; CDR3aa: CAISASGPIGNEQFF
v_gene: TRBV6-1; j_gene: TRBJ1-1; abundance: .; d_gene: .; CDR3nt: TGTGCCAGCAGTGAACAGCAGGGGCTGAACACTGAAGCTTTCTTT; CDR3aa: CASSEQQGLNTEAFF
v_gene: TRBV27; j_gene: TRBJ2-7; abundance: .; d_gene: TRBD2; CDR3nt: TGTGCCAGCAGACCACCCACTAGCGGGGGGGCAGGGGAGCAGTACTTC; CDR3aa: CASRPPTSGGAGEQYF
v_gene: TRBV30; j_gene: TRBJ2-3; abundance: .; d_gene: TRBD2; CDR3nt: TGTGCCTGGTCTAGCGGGGGGGTCCTCGGTACGCAGTATTTT; CDR3aa: CAWSSGGVLGTQYF
v_gene: TRBV18; j_gene: TRBJ1-1; abundance: .; d_gene: .; CDR3nt: TGTGCCAGCTCACTGACATTCATGAACACTGAAGCTTTCTTT; CDR3aa: CASSLTFMNTEAFF
v_gene: TRBV6-5; j_gene: TRBJ1-5; abundance: .; d_gene: TRBD1; CDR3nt: TGTGCCAGCAGCCCGGACAGGGGGAGCAATCAGCCCCAGCATTTT; CDR3aa: CASSPDRGSNQPQHF
v_gene: TRBV5-1; j_gene: TRBJ2-5; abundance: .; d_gene: .; CDR3nt: TGCGCCAGCAGCTGGGGGGACCGAAAAGAGACCCAGTACTTC; CDR3aa: CASSWGDRKETQYF
v_gene: TRBV5-6; j_gene: TRBJ1-3; abundance: .; d_gene: .; CDR3nt: TGTGCCAGCAGCTTGAGGCAGGGAAGGGGAAACACCATATATTTT; CDR3aa: CASSLRQGRGNTIYF
v_gene: TRBV9; j_gene: TRBJ2-1; abundance: once; d_gene: TRBD1; CDR3nt: TGTGCCAGCAGCGTAGGAGGGGGCGATGAGCAGTTCTTC; CDR3aa: CASSVGGGDEQFF
v_gene: TRBV30; j_gene: TRBJ1-1; abundance: .; d_gene: .; CDR3nt: TGTGCCTGGAGTGTCCAGGCGGGCGGCACTGAAGCTTTCTTT; CDR3aa: CAWSVQAGGTEAFF
v_gene: TRBV12-3/TRBV12-4; j_gene: TRBJ1-1; abundance: .; d_gene: .; CDR3nt: TGTGCCAGCAGCCCACGGGGGAGGACTGAAGCTTTCTTT; CDR3aa: CASSPRGRTEAFF
v_gene: TRBV12-3/TRBV12-4; j_gene: TRBJ2-7; abundance: .; d_gene: .; CDR3nt: TGTGCCAGCAGCTCCCTGCTGGGGGGCGAGCAGTACTTC; CDR3aa: CASSSLLGGEQYF
v_gene: TRBV5-1; j_gene: TRBJ1-6; abundance: few; d_gene: .; CDR3nt: TGCGCCAGCAGCTTGGGAGGAAATTCACCCCTCCACTTT; CDR3aa: CASSLGGNSPLHF
v_gene: TRBV11-2; j_gene: TRBJ2-1; abundance: .; d_gene: .; CDR3nt: TGTGCCAGCAGCCAAAGCGCGCCCTCCTACAATGAGCAGTTCTTC; CDR3aa: CASSQSAPSYNEQFF
v_gene: TRBV18; j_gene: TRBJ2-7; abundance: .; d_gene: .; CDR3nt: TGTGCCAGCTCACCAAAGCTCTCTAGTGACTACGAGCAGTACTTC; CDR3aa: CASSPKLSSDYEQYF
v_gene: TRBV28; j_gene: TRBJ1-6; abundance: few; d_gene: TRBD1; CDR3nt: TGTGCCAGCAGCCGGACAGGGTCGAGTTCACCCCTCCACTTT; CDR3aa: CASSRTGSSSPLHF
v_gene: TRBV2; j_gene: TRBJ2-7; abundance: .; d_gene: .; CDR3nt: TGTGCCAGCAGTTCCGGATGGGGGGATGTGGGGCTTTCGGGCTACGAGCAGTACTTC; CDR3aa: CASSSGWGDVGLSGYEQYF
v_gene: TRBV7-8; j_gene: TRBJ1-6; abundance: few; d_gene: .; CDR3nt: TGTGCCAGCAGCTACAGGTCCTATAATTCACCCCTCCACTTT; CDR3aa: CASSYRSYNSPLHF
v_gene: TRBV3-1/TRBV3-2; j_gene: TRBJ2-3; abundance: .; d_gene: TRBD2; CDR3nt: TGTGCCAGCAGCCAGACGACTAGCGGGGAGAGGAGGACGCAGTATTTT; CDR3aa: CASSQTTSGERRTQYF
v_gene: TRBV19; j_gene: TRBJ1-4; abundance: .; d_gene: .; CDR3nt: TGTGCCAGTAGTTTGACGGGGTTCGGGAGTGAAAAACTGTTTTTT; CDR3aa: CASSLTGFGSEKLFF
v_gene: TRBV5-5; j_gene: TRBJ1-1; abundance: .; d_gene: TRBD1; CDR3nt: TGTGCCAGCAGCCCACCTTGGACAGGGCCTGCCACTGAAGCTTTCTTT; CDR3aa: CASSPPWTGPATEAFF
v_gene: TRBV19; j_gene: TRBJ1-2; abundance: .; d_gene: TRBD1; CDR3nt: TGTGCCAGCACCGGGACAGGGGGCGCAAGCTATGGCTACACCTTC; CDR3aa: CASTGTGGASYGYTF
v_gene: TRBV25-1; j_gene: TRBJ2-3; abundance: .; d_gene: .; CDR3nt: TGTGCCAGCAGCCCCTATCCGGGAGCGGAATACACAGATACGCAGTATTTT; CDR3aa: CASSPYPGAEYTDTQYF
v_gene: TRBV7-9; j_gene: TRBJ2-7; abundance: .; d_gene: TRBD1; CDR3nt: TGTGCCAGCAGCGAGGTAGATAGGACAGGTGAGATCGAGCAGTACTTC; CDR3aa: CASSEVDRTGEIEQYF
v_gene: TRBV10-3; j_gene: TRBJ1-6; abundance: .; d_gene: .; CDR3nt: TGTGCCATCTGCCCCTCAGAGGGTTCACCCCTCCACTTT; CDR3aa: CAICPSEGSPLHF
v_gene: TRBV9; j_gene: TRBJ1-6; abundance: .; d_gene: TRBD1; CDR3nt: TGTGCCAGCAGCGGAGGGACAGTTTCACCCCTCCACTTT; CDR3aa: CASSGGTVSPLHF
v_gene: TRBV30; j_gene: TRBJ1-6; abundance: .; d_gene: TRBD1; CDR3nt: TGTGCCTGGAGTGGGACAGGGTCCGATAGCTCCTATAATTCACCCCTCCACTTT; CDR3aa: CAWSGTGSDSSYNSPLHF
v_gene: TRBV29-1; j_gene: TRBJ1-2; abundance: .; d_gene: TRBD1; CDR3nt: TGCAGCGTTGAAAAGCGACAGGGCGCGACGCGGGGCTACACCTTC; CDR3aa: CSVEKRQGATRGYTF
v_gene: TRBV18; j_gene: TRBJ1-1; abundance: .; d_gene: .; CDR3nt: TGTGCCAGCTCACCCCAGGCCGCGAACACTGAAGCTTTCTTT; CDR3aa: CASSPQAANTEAFF
v_gene: TRBV4-1; j_gene: TRBJ1-4; abundance: .; d_gene: .; CDR3nt: TGCGCCAGCAGCCAAGATTCGGGGGTTAATGAAAAACTGTTTTTT; CDR3aa: CASSQDSGVNEKLFF
v_gene: TRBV2; j_gene: TRBJ2-2; abundance: .; d_gene: TRBD1; CDR3nt: TGTGCCAGCAGAGAAGGCGGACAGGGGGGAAAGGAGCTGTTTTTT; CDR3aa: CASREGGQGGKELFF
v_gene: TRBV7-2; j_gene: TRBJ1-1; abundance: .; d_gene: .; CDR3nt: TGTGCCAGCAGCGTACAAGAGAACACTGAAGCTTTCTTT; CDR3aa: CASSVQENTEAFF
v_gene: TRBV7-2; j_gene: TRBJ2-3; abundance: once; d_gene: TRBD2; CDR3nt: TGTGCCAGCAGCTCCGGCGGGAGCGGCACGCAGTATTTT; CDR3aa: CASSSGGSGTQYF
v_gene: TRBV27; j_gene: TRBJ2-7; abundance: few; d_gene: .; CDR3nt: TGTGCCAGCAGTTTATCCCCGGTTGTTTCCCGCGAGCAGTACTTC; CDR3aa: CASSLSPVVSREQYF